Sequencing of this T cell receptor beta chain was carried out in a study of blood T cell repertoires in COVID-19. Study-level background: Samples taken during acute and convalescent COVID-19 were collected in the United States, Italy and Spain. PBMCs, B-cell-depleted T cells, or T cells provided the cDNA or gDNA that made up the material.

This clone was recorded a few times. This CDR3 is 17 amino acids long. V dropped 3 bases and J dropped 2; count of bases not matched to a gene: 8. Looked up from germline, CDR1 is KGHSH and CDR2 is LQKENI. In the original analysis: It was from reference gene primer amplification that nucleated cell counts were estimated. Measured with immunoSEQ multiplex PCR; TCRdb has only the in-frame clones, and not every one. D and trimming were read from the DNA, whereas the V and J calls and clone size are those reported in that table. The table has around 94,000 clones, 75% to 90% seen once. J is TRBJ2-3 and V is TRBV18, with TRBD1 matching over 10 bases. This receptor was obtained from a human donor in a cohort sampled during active COVID-19. Input material: peripheral blood. This chain's CDR3 is CASSPLRDRGHTDTQYF. The CDR3 DNA is TGTGCCAGCTCACCGTTACGGGACAGGGGACACACAGATACGCAGTATTTT.